This paragraph covers one T cell receptor beta chain sequence. Its target is not known. This CDR3 is 14 amino acids long. The ends lost 6 bases at V and 4 bases at J; junction bases unmatched: 10. CDR1 and CDR2 from the germline V gene are SQVTM and ANQGSEA. The source of the sample is a study of T cell responses to AZD1222 COVID-19 vaccine. Findings and limits, study-wide: Of spike-specific TCRs, nearly half reportedly target regions left unmutated in variants. Females made up more of the donors, who were largely white British, and clonal diversity may have come out too low.

TCRdb keeps only in-frame clones here, not all; method: immunoSEQ multiplex PCR. The sample carries around 130,000 clones, 75% to 95% recorded once. Investigators merged groups given second doses at roughly 4 or roughly 12 weeks. This chain connects TRBV29-1 to TRBJ1-2; 8 bases line up with TRBD1. The receptor comes from an adult who received the AZD1222 COVID-19 vaccine. The sequencing used peripheral blood, collected 28 days after the second AZD1222 dose. CDR3: CSVSSGGGPYGYTF. In DNA, the CDR3 is TGCAGCGTCTCTTCAGGGGGCGGCCCCTATGGCTACACCTTC.